This TCR beta chain comes out of a study of blood T cell repertoires in COVID-19. Study information: The cDNA or gDNA used as material had been derived from T cells, B-cell-depleted T cells, or PBMCs.

How the authors handled the data: Scientists estimated how many nucleated cells there were by amplifying reference gene primers. TCRdb's table, derived via immunoSEQ multiplex PCR, lists solely in-frame clones and lacks some. V and J calls and clone size are given by that table; D and trimming were obtained from the DNA. The sample lists about 89,000 clones; approximately 75% were seen once. The J segment lost 14 bases and the V segment lost 3 bases, leaving 12 bases of the junction unmatched. Looked up from germline, CDR1 is SQVTM and CDR2 is ANQGSEA. This CDR3 region has 12 residues. Sample: peripheral blood. The TCR was taken from a woman of 80 years or more with acute or convalescent COVID-19. The chain employs TRBV29-1 and TRBJ1-2; TRBD1 agrees at 7 bases. The CDR3 coding sequence is TGCAGCGTTGAGTGGGTGACAGGGTTTTATACCTTC. Translated, it gives CSVEWVTGFYTF.